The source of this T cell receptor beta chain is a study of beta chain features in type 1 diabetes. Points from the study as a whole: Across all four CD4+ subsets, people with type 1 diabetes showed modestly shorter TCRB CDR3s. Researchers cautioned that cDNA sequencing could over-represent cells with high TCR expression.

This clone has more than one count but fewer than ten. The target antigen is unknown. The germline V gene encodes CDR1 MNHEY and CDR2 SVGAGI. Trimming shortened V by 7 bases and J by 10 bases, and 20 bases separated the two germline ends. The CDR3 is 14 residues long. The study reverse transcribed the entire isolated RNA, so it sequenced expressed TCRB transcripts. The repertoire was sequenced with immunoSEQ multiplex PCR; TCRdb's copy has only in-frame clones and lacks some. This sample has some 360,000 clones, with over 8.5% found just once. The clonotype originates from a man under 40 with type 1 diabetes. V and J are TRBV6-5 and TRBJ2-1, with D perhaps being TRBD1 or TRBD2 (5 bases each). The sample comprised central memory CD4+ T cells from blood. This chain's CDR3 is CASIRGGAPGEQFF. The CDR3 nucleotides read TGTGCCAGCATCCGGGGTGGGGCGCCCGGAGAGCAGTTCTTC.